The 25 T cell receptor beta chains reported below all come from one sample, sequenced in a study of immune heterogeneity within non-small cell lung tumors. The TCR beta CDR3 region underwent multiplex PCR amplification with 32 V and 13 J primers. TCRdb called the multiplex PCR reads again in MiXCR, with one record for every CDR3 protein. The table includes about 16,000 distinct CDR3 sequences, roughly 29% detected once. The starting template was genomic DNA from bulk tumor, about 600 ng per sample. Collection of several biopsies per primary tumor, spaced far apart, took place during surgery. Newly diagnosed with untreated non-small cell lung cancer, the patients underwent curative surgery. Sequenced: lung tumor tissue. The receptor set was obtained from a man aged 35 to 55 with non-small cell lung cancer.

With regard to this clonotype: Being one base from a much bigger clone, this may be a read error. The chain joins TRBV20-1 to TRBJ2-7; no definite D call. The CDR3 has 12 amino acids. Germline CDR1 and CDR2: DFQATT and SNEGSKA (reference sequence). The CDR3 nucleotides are TGCAGTGCTAGGAAGAGCTCCTACGCGCAGTACTTC. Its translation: CSARKSSYAQYF.

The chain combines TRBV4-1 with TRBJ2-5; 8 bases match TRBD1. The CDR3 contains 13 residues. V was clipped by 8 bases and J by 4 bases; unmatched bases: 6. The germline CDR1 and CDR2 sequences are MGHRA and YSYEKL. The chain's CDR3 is CASSWTGRETQYF. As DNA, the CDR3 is TGCGCCAGCTCTTGGACAGGGCGAGAGACCCAGTACTTC.

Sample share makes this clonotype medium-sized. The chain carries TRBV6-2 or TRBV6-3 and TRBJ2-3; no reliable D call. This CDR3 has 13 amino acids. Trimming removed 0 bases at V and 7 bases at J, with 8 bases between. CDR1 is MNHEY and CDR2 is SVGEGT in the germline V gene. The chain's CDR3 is CASSYSGLYTQYF. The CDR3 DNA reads TGTGCCAGCAGTTACTCGGGTCTCTATACGCAGTATTTT.

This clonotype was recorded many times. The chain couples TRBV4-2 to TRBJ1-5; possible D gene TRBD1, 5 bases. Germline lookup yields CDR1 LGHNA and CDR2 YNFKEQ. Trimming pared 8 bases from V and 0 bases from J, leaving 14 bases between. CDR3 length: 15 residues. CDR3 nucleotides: TGTGCCAGCTCAGAAACAGGATATAGCAATCAGCCCCAGCATTTT. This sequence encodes CASSETGYSNQPQHF.

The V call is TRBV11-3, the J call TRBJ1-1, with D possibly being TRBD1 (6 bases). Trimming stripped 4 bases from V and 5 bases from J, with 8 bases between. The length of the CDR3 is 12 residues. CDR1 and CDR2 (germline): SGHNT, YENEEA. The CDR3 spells CASSSQGTEAFF. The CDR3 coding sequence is TGTGCCAGCAGCTCCCAGGGGACTGAAGCTTTCTTT.

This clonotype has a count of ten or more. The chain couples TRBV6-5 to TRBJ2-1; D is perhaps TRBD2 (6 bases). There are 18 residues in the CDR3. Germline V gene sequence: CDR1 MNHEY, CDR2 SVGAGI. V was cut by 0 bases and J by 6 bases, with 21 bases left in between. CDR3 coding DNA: TGTGCCAGCAGTTACTCGATTGTAGCGGAAGCTCTCCCCAATGAGCAGTTCTTC. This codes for CASSYSIVAEALPNEQFF.

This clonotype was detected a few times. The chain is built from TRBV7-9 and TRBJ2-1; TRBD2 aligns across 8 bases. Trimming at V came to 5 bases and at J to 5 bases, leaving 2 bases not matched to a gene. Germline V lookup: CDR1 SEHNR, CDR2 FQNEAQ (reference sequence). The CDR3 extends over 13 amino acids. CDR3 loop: CASSISGDNEQFF. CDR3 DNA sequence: TGTGCCAGCAGCATTAGCGGGGACAATGAGCAGTTCTTC.

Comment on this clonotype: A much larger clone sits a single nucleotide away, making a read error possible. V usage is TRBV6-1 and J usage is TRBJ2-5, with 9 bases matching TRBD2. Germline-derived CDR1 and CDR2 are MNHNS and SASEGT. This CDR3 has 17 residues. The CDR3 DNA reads TGTCCCAGCAGTGAAGGAGCTAGCGGGGTGGGGGGGAAGACCCAGTACTTC. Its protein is CPSSEGASGVGGKTQYF.

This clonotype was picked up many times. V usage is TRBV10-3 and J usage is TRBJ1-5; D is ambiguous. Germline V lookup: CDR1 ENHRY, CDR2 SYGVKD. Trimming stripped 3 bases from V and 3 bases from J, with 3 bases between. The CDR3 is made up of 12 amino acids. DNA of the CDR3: TGTGCCATCAGTGAAAACAATCAGCCCCAGCATTTT. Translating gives CAISENNQPQHF.

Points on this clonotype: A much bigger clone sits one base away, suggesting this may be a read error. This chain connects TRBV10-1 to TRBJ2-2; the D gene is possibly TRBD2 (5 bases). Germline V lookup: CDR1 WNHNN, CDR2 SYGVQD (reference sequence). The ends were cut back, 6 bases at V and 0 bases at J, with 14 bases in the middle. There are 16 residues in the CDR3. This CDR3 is CASSRGKEANTGELFF. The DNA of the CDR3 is TGCGCCAGCAGCCGAGGGAAAGAAGCGAACACCGGGGAGCTGTTTTTT.

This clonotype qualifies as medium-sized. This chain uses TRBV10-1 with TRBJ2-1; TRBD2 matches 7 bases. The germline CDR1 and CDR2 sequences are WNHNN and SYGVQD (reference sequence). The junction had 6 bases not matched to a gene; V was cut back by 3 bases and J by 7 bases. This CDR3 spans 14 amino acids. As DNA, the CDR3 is TGCGCCAGCAGTGAACGGGAGGTTTATAATGAGCAGTTCTTC. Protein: CASSEREVYNEQFF.

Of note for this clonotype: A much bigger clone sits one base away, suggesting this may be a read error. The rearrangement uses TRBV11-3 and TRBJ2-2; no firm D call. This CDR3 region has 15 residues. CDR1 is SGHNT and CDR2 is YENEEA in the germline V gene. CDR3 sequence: CASSQGRRNTRELFF. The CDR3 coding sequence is TGTGCCAGCAGCCAAGGGCGGCGGAACACCCGGGAGCTGTTTTTT.

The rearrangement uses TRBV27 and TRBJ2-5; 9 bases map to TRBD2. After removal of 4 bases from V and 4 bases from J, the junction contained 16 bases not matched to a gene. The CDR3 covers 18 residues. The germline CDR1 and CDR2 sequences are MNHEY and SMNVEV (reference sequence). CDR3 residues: CASSSSLAGLEVGETQYF. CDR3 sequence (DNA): TGTGCCAGCAGTTCATCCCTAGCGGGATTAGAAGTAGGAGAGACCCAGTACTTC.

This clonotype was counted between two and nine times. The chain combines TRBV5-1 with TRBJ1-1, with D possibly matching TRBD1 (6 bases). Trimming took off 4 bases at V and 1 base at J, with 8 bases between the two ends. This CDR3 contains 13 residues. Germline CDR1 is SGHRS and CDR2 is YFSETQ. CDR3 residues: CASSQQGNTEAFF. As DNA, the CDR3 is TGCGCCAGCAGCCAACAGGGGAACACTGAAGCTTTCTTT.

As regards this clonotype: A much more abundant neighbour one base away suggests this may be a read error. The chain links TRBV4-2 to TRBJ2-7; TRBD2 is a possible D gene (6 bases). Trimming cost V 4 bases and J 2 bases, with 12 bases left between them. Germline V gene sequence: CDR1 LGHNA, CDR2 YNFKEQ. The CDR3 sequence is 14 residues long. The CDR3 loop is CASSRDGSAYEQYF. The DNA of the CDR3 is TGTGCCAGCAGCCGAGACGGGAGTGCCTACGAGCAGTACTTC.

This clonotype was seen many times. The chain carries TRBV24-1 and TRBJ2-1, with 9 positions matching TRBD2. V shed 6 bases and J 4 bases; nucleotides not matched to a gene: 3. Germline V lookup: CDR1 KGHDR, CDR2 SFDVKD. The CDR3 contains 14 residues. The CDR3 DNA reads TGTGCCACCAGTTTGACTAGCGGTTACAATGAGCAGTTCTTC. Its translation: CATSLTSGYNEQFF.

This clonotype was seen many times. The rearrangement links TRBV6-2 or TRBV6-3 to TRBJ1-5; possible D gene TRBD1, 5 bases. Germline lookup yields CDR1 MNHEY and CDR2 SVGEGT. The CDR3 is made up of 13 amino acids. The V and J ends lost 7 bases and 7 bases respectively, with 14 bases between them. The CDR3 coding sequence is TGTGCCAGCAACGACGGGGGTCGACAGCCCCAGCATTTT. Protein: CASNDGGRQPQHF.

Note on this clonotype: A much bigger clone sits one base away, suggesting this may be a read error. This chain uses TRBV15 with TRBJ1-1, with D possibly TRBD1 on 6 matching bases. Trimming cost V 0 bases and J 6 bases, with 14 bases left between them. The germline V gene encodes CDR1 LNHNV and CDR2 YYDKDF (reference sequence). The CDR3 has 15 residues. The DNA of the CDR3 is TGTGCCACCAGCAGAGAGGCAGGGGTTGCCGCTGAAGCTTTCTTT. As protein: CATSREAGVAAEAFF.

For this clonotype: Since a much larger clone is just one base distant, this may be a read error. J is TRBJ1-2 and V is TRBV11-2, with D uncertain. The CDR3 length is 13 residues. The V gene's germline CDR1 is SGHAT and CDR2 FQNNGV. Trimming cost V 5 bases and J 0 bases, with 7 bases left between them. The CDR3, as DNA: TGTGCCAGCAGCCAGGACCCTAACTATGGCTACACCTTC. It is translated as CASSQDPNYGYTF.

CDR3 region: CASSYDYPPETQYF. DNA for the CDR3: TGTGCCAGCAGTTATGACTACCCCCCAGAGACCCAGTACTTC. The chain is built from TRBV6-2 or TRBV6-3 and TRBJ2-5, with a weak D call TRBD2 (5 bases). V was pared by 3 bases and J by 4 bases, with 12 bases between. Germline V gene data show CDR1 as MNHEY and CDR2 as SVGEGT. The CDR3 is made up of 14 amino acids.

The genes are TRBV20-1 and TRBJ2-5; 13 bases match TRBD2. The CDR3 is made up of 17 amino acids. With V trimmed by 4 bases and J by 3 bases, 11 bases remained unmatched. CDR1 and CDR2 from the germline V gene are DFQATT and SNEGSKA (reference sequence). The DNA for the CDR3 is TGCAGTGCTATATTAGGGACTAGCGGGATTGGAAAAGAGACCCAGTACTTC. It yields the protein CSAILGTSGIGKETQYF.

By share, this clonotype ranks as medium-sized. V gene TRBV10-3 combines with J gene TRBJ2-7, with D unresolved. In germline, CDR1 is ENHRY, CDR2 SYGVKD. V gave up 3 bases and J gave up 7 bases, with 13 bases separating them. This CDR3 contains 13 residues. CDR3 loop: CAISDRAHREQYF. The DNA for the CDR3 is TGTGCCATCAGTGATCGGGCCCATAGAGAGCAGTACTTC.

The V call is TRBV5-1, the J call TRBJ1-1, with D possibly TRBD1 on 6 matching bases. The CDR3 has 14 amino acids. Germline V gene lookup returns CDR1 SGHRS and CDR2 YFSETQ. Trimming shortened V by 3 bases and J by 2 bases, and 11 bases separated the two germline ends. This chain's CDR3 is CASSYQDRNTEAFF. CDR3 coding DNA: TGCGCCAGCAGCTACCAGGACAGAAACACTGAAGCTTTCTTT.

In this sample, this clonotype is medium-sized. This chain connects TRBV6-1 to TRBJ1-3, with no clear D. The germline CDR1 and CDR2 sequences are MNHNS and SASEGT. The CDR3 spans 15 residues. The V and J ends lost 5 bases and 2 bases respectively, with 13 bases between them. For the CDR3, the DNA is TGTGCCAGCAGTTACGGATTCGGTACTGGAAACACCATATATTTT. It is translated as CASSYGFGTGNTIYF.

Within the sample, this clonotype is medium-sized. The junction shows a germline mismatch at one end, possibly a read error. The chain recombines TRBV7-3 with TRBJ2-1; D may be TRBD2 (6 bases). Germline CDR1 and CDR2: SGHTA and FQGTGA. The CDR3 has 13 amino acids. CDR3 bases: TGTGCCAGCAGCTGGGACTCCGACAATGAGCAGTTCTTC. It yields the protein CASSWDSDNEQFF.